The rows below give T cell receptor beta chains drawn from one sample of a study of CD8 T cells in Susac syndrome. TCRdb itself ran the immunoSEQ multiplex PCR reads through MiXCR, one entry per CDR3 protein. The sample lists about 150,000 distinct CDR3 sequences; 95% to 96% were seen once. Material for sequencing was CD8+ T cells from PBMCs. The receptors here all came from a human donor with multiple sclerosis. Each CDR3 is given with its conserved first and last residue. D genes are given only for firm matches. A row's size may be missing; if present it is once, few, many or a size class.

14	TRBV20-1	TRBJ2-7	TRBD1	once	TGCAGTGCTCGTGACCGGGACAGCACCTACGAGCAGTACTTC	CSARDRDSTYEQYF
11	TRBV9	TRBJ1-2	.	few	TGTGCCAGCAGCGCCCTTGGAGGCTACACCTTC	CASSALGGYTF
16	TRBV12-3/TRBV12-4	TRBJ2-5	.	.	TGTGCCAGCAGTCCCCGGGGGCGGGGACTCCAAGAGACCCAGTACTTC	CASSPRGRGLQETQYF
15	TRBV6-6	TRBJ2-7	.	.	TGTGCCAGCAGTTACTCTTCGGTGAGCTCCTACGAGCAGTACTTC	CASSYSSVSSYEQYF
13	TRBV29-1	TRBJ1-4	TRBD1	.	TGCAGCTCTCAGGGGGGAACTAATGAAAAACTGTTTTTT	CSSQGGTNEKLFF
14	TRBV9	TRBJ1-5	.	.	TGTGCCAGCAGCGTAGGGCCTGTCAGACAGCCCCAGCATTTT	CASSVGPVRQPQHF
10	TRBV30	TRBJ2-5	.	.	TGTGCCTGGAGTGTTGGGACCCAGTACTTC	CAWSVGTQYF
14	TRBV7-6	TRBJ2-7	.	.	TGTGCCAGCAGCTTAGAATGGGGGCCAGGAGAGCAGTACTTC	CASSLEWGPGEQYF
14	TRBV2	TRBJ1-1	.	.	TGTGCCAGCAGTGAACGGGGTATCAACACTGAAGCTTTCTTT	CASSERGINTEAFF
15	TRBV13	TRBJ2-1	.	.	TGTGCCAGCAGCTTAGGGGTCCGGTTCGTAGGTGAGCAGTTCTTC	CASSLGVRFVGEQFF
16	TRBV6-1	TRBJ2-1	.	.	TGTGCCAGCAGCCCCCCGCGGGGGCGCTACCCCAATGAGCAGTTCTTC	CASSPPRGRYPNEQFF
14	TRBV25-1	TRBJ2-2	TRBD1	.	TGTGCCAGCAGTGACAGGGGGTGGCCCGGGGAGCTGTTTTTT	CASSDRGWPGELFF
14	TRBV3-1	TRBJ2-5	.	once	TGTGCCAGCAGCCAAGCGGCAGAACAAGAGACCCAGTACTTC	CASSQAAEQETQYF
15	TRBV9	TRBJ1-1	.	.	TGTGCCAGCAGCGTAGGGCGGACCATGAACACTGAAGCTTTCTTT	CASSVGRTMNTEAFF
15	TRBV6-5	TRBJ1-1	.	.	TGTGCCAGCAGTCTCCGTCGAGGACTGAACACTGAAGCTTTCTTT	CASSLRRGLNTEAFF
16	TRBV6-5	TRBJ2-1	TRBD1	.	TGTGCCAGCAGTTCGGACAGGGGGCAATCCTACAATGAGCAGTTCTTC	CASSSDRGQSYNEQFF
12	TRBV19	TRBJ2-7	TRBD2	.	TGCGGCGGGGGGGGCCGAGTCGGCGAGCAGTACTTC	CGGGGRVGEQYF
12	TRBV15	TRBJ2-4	.	.	TGTGCCACCAGTGAACAGGGAAACATTCAGTACTTC	CATSEQGNIQYF